Listed here are 10 T cell receptor beta chains from one sample, sequenced in a study of cytomegalovirus exposure and HLA in healthy donors. The assay was immunoSEQ multiplex PCR, and TCRdb's table has in-frame clones only and misses some. The table has 250,000 to 400,000 clones, approximately 85% seen once. The specimen was PBMCs. Receptors were obtained from a man aged 25-45 years in good health and CMV-seronegative.

J is TRBJ1-3 and V is TRBV5-1; D might be TRBD1 (5 bases). Germline V lookup: CDR1 SGHRS, CDR2 YFSETQ. V was pared by 0 bases and J by 0 bases, with 10 bases between. The CDR3 extends over 16 amino acids. The CDR3 reads CASSLVVGDSGNTIYF. The CDR3 DNA follows: TGCGCCAGCAGCTTGGTGGTAGGGGACTCTGGAAACACCATATATTTT.

V and J are TRBV11-2 and TRBJ1-2; a weak D match, TRBD1 (5 bases). In germline, CDR1 is SGHAT, CDR2 FQNNGV. The germline V and J ends were trimmed by 0 bases and 6 bases, with 14 bases remaining between them. This CDR3 has 15 residues. The CDR3 nucleotides are TGTGCCAGCAGCTTAGATACCATCCCCAGGGATGGCTACACCTTC. Translation: CASSLDTIPRDGYTF.

The chain recombines TRBV6-5 with TRBJ1-1; 8 bases are shared with TRBD1. V lost 6 bases and J lost 7; bases outside the gene matches: 7. CDR3 length: 13 amino acids. Per the germline V gene, CDR1 is MNHEY and CDR2 is SVGAGI. The CDR3 DNA follows: TGTGCCAGCAGCCCTAATACAGGGGGTGAAGCTTTCTTT. As protein: CASSPNTGGEAFF.

Notes on this clone: Different DNA sequences within this sample yield the same CDR3. The V gene is TRBV7-9, the J gene TRBJ2-5; D uncertain. The CDR3 is 12 residues long. The ends were cut back, 5 bases at V and 5 bases at J, with 9 bases in the middle. Germline V gene data show CDR1 as SEHNR and CDR2 as FQNEAQ (reference sequence). The CDR3 protein is CASSPPGETQYF. CDR3 DNA: TGTGCCAGCAGCCCCCCCGGGGAGACCCAGTACTTC.

V is TRBV29-1 and J is TRBJ1-2, with TRBD1 identical over 9 bases. J gave up 6 bases and V 0 bases, and 14 bases lay outside the gene matches. CDR3 size: 17 residues. Germline assignment: CDR1 SQVTM and CDR2 ANQGSEA. CDR3 protein: CSVEDLGTGIKRDGYTF. CDR3 bases: TGCAGCGTTGAAGATCTCGGGACAGGGATTAAACGCGATGGCTACACCTTC.

The chain has TRBV7-9 and TRBJ2-3; the match to TRBD2 covers 7 bases. V shed 4 bases, J shed 4 bases, and the junction held 8 bases outside the gene matches. Germline V gene data show CDR1 as SEHNR and CDR2 as FQNEAQ (reference sequence). CDR3 length: 15 residues. The DNA for the CDR3 is TGTGCCAGCAGCTCAGGACTAGTAATTGCAGATACGCAGTATTTT. The encoded protein is CASSSGLVIADTQYF.

The rearrangement joins TRBV5-1 to TRBJ2-7; D is uncertain. Trimming removed 1 base from V and 3 bases from J, with 14 bases in between. The germline V gene has CDR1 SGHRS and CDR2 YFSETQ. This CDR3 spans 15 amino acids. The CDR3 loop reads CASSLTYSSVYEQYF. The DNA of the CDR3 is TGCGCCAGCAGCTTGACTTACTCCTCTGTCTACGAGCAGTACTTC.

The CDR3 protein is CASSSLGEWGGYTF. In nucleotides, the CDR3 is TGTGCCAGTAGTTCACTAGGTGAATGGGGAGGCTACACCTTC. The V and J genes are TRBV19 and TRBJ1-2; D is uncertain. The germline V and J ends were trimmed by 5 bases and 8 bases, with 18 bases remaining between them. CDR3 size: 14 residues. Germline assignment: CDR1 LNHDA and CDR2 SQIVND (reference sequence).

The sample holds a few counts of this clone. The chain links TRBV7-9 to TRBJ2-7, with 8 bases lining up with TRBD2. V shed 10 bases, J shed 2 bases, and the junction held 10 bases outside the gene matches. Germline values: CDR1 SEHNR, CDR2 FQNEAQ (reference sequence). The CDR3 length is 14 residues. DNA for the CDR3: TGTGCCACCGCCCCGGGGGGGTGGGCCTACGAGCAGTACTTC. Translated, it gives CATAPGGWAYEQYF.

The chain combines TRBV29-1 with TRBJ2-1; a weak D match, TRBD1 (7 bases). CDR3 length: 11 amino acids. V lost 6 bases and J 6 bases, leaving 9 bases between the germline ends. Germline V gene sequence: CDR1 SQVTM, CDR2 ANQGSEA. CDR3 loop: CSVRGVNEQFF. CDR3 nucleotides: TGCAGCGTCAGGGGGGTCAATGAGCAGTTCTTC.